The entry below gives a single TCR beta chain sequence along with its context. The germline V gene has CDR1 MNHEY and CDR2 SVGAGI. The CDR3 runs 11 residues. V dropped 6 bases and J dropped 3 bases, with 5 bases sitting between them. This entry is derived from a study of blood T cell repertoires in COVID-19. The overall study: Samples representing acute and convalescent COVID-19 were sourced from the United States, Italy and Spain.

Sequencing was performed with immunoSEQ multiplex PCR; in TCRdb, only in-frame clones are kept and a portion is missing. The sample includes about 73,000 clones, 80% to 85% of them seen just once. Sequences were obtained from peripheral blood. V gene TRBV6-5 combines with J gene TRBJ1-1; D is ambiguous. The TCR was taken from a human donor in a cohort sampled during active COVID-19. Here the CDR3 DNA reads TGTGCCAGCAGCCGAGACACTGAAGCTTTCTTT. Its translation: CASSRDTEAFF.